The clone carrying this T cell receptor beta chain has only a few counts. Its antigen is currently unknown. 60 Vbeta and 13 Jbeta primers were used in PCR. Clones were read by immunoSEQ multiplex PCR, and TCRdb kept only the in-frame ones, dropping some. The sample contains 150,000 to 200,000 clones, over 65% of which appear only once. In germline, CDR1 is PRHDT, CDR2 FYEKMQ (reference sequence). Deletions cut 0 bases from V and 7 bases from J, with 9 bases between. CDR3 length: 13 residues. This entry is derived from a study of cytomegalovirus exposure and HLA in healthy donors. Study overall: Earlier work reported 117 million unique TCR beta sequences from approximately 180 million T cells.

General study findings and limits: The study flagged around 150 TCR beta chains as cytomegalovirus-associated. Among the most significant clusters, several appeared linked to common viral pathogens in a later analysis.

J is TRBJ1-2 and V is TRBV13, with D uncertain. This TCR came from a man aged 18 to 30 in good health and CMV-seronegative. Sequenced sample: PBMCs. CDR3 DNA: TGTGCCAGCAGCTTAGGCGACCGGGTTGGCTACACCTTC. Translation: CASSLGDRVGYTF.